These 10 T cell receptor beta chains share one sample of origin, sequenced in a study of cytomegalovirus exposure and HLA in healthy donors. PCR involved 60 Vbeta and 13 Jbeta primers. This table comes from immunoSEQ multiplex PCR, and its TCRdb copy is limited to in-frame clones, with some not included. The sample shows 120,000 or so clones, about four fifths of them seen only once. The sequenced sample consisted of PBMCs. These receptors originate from a middle-aged woman in good health and CMV-seropositive.

The chain joins TRBV10-3 to TRBJ2-6; 7 positions match TRBD1. The V gene's germline CDR1 is ENHRY and CDR2 SYGVKD. With 6 bases clipped from V and 1 base from J, the junction kept 3 bases outside the gene matches. The length of the CDR3 is 15 residues. CDR3 sequence (DNA): TGTGCCATCAGGACAGGGAGTTCTGGGGCCAACGTCCTGACTTTC. It codes for CAIRTGSSGANVLTF.

Concerning this clone itself: Compared with germline, one end of the junction differs, possibly owing to a read error. The chain joins TRBV7-7 to TRBJ2-7, with TRBD2 as a possible D gene (6 bases). The CDR3 has 13 amino acids. Germline values: CDR1 SSHAT, CDR2 FNYEAQ (reference sequence). CDR3 DNA sequence: TGTGCTAGCAGCTTAGACGGGGGCTACGAGCAGTACTTC. Translating it yields CASSLDGGYEQYF.

This sequence joins TRBV18 and TRBJ2-1; 11 nucleotides agree with TRBD2. CDR1 KGHSH and CDR2 LQKENI come from the germline V gene. V trimming: 0 bases; J trimming: 5 bases; junction bases outside the gene matches: 0. This CDR3 has 15 residues. The CDR3, as DNA: TGTGCCAGCTCACCACCGGGACTAGCGGACAATGAGCAGTTCTTC. This encodes CASSPPGLADNEQFF.

The chain employs TRBV6-1 and TRBJ2-3; 11 bases are a match to TRBD2. This CDR3 spans 17 amino acids. Unmatched junction bases numbered 8, after V lost 4 bases and J lost 2 bases. In germline, CDR1 is MNHNS, CDR2 SASEGT. Written as DNA, the CDR3 is TGTGCCAGCAGTGCTTCTGGACTAGCGGGCTTCACAGATACGCAGTATTTT. This codes for CASSASGLAGFTDTQYF.

This chain connects TRBV6-1 to TRBJ2-7; D is perhaps TRBD2 (6 bases). The CDR3 runs to 14 residues. Between the trimmed V and J ends, which lost 1 base and 6 bases, there was a span of 13 bases. Per the germline V gene, CDR1 is MNHNS and CDR2 is SASEGT. The CDR3 spells CASSEGGMGGEQYF. The CDR3 DNA sequence: TGTGCCAGCAGTGAAGGGGGTATGGGGGGCGAGCAGTACTTC.

The rearrangement links TRBV2 to TRBJ2-1; TRBD1 matches 7 bases. The junction had 9 bases not matched to a gene; V was cut back by 5 bases and J by 8 bases. This CDR3 comprises 14 residues. The germline CDR1 and CDR2 sequences are SNHLY and FYNNEI. The CDR3 sequence: CASSFRGKRDEQFF. The CDR3 nucleotides are TGTGCCAGCAGTTTCAGGGGGAAGCGTGATGAGCAGTTCTTC.

The V call is TRBV27, the J call TRBJ1-5; no clear D. CDR3 size: 16 residues. CDR1 and CDR2 (germline): MNHEY, SMNVEV (reference sequence). V shed 2 bases and J shed 2 bases, with 13 bases lying between them. The CDR3 bases are TGTGCCAGCAGTTTAGGAGTAGCCCATGGCAATCAGCCCCAGCATTTT. This translates into CASSLGVAHGNQPQHF.

This chain joins TRBV5-1 and TRBJ2-1; D is unresolved. This CDR3 is 15 amino acids long. V was shortened by 1 base and J by 5 bases, with 13 bases between the two germline ends. Germline-derived CDR1 and CDR2 are SGHRS and YFSETQ. CDR3 in amino acids: CASSLRENYDNEQFF. The CDR3 DNA reads as TGCGCCAGCAGCTTGAGAGAGAATTATGACAATGAGCAGTTCTTC.

The genes are TRBV7-9 and TRBJ2-3; no clear D gene. From germline, CDR1 is SEHNR and CDR2 FQNEAQ (reference sequence). V was trimmed by 3 bases and J by 3 bases, leaving 4 bases between them. This CDR3 is 12 amino acids long. The CDR3 DNA follows: TGTGCCAGCAGCTTCCCAACAGATACGCAGTATTTT. This sequence encodes CASSFPTDTQYF.

About this clone: The junction departs from the called germline gene at one end, perhaps through a read error. V usage is TRBV7-9 and J usage is TRBJ2-7; 10 bases are shared with TRBD2. In germline, CDR1 is SEHNR, CDR2 FQNEAQ (reference sequence). The CDR3 totals 16 residues. The CDR3 region has the DNA TGTTCCAGCAGCTTGATTAGCGGGAGGAGCTCCTACGAGCAGTACTTC. Its translation is CSSSLISGRSSYEQYF.